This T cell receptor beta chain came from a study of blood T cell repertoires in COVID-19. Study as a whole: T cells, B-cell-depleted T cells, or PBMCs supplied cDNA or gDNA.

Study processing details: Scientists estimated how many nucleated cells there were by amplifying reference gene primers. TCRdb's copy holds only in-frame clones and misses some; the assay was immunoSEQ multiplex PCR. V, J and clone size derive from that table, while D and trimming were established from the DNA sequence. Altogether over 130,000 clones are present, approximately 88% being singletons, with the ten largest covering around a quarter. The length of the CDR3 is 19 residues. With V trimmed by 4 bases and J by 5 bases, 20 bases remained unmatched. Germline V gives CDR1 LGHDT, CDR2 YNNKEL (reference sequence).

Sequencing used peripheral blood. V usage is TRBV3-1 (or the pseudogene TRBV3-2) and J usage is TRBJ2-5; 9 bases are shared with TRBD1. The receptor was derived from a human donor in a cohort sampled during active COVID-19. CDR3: CASSPTGQGYGKLRETQYF. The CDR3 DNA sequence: TGTGCCAGCAGCCCCACGGGACAGGGATACGGCAAGTTACGGGAGACCCAGTACTTC.